Below are 8 T cell receptor beta chains sequenced from a single sample in a study of OX40 agonist ivuxolimab in advanced cancers. Repertoires were generated with immunoSEQ multiplex PCR, while TCRdb's copy carries only in-frame clones and drops some. Counted here are around 76,000 clones, 70% to 85% occurring once; the ten biggest clones make up 0.95% to 1.3%. The sample consisted of CD4+ or CD8+ T cells sorted from blood, taken in a trial of the OX40 agonist ivuxolimab. These receptors were collected from an adult with an advanced solid tumor such as melanoma, head and neck, liver or kidney cancer.

The rearrangement links TRBV7-7 to TRBJ2-2; the D is unclear. Germline-derived CDR1 and CDR2 are SSHAT and FNYEAQ (reference sequence). Between the trimmed V and J ends, which lost 1 base and 0 bases, there was a span of 6 bases. The CDR3 contains 15 residues. The CDR3 region has the DNA TGTGCCAGCAGCTTAGGGCAGCCGAACACCGGGGAGCTGTTTTTT. Encoded protein: CASSLGQPNTGELFF.

V and J are TRBV6-5 and TRBJ2-5, with 7 positions matching TRBD2. After removal of 4 bases from V and 2 bases from J, the junction contained 7 bases not matched to a gene. This CDR3 has 15 residues. Germline loops: CDR1 MNHEY, CDR2 SVGAGI. This CDR3 is CASSLSGAGQETQYF. CDR3 bases: TGTGCCAGCAGTTTAAGCGGGGCGGGACAAGAGACCCAGTACTTC.

Only one count was recorded for this clone. This chain connects TRBV5-1 to TRBJ2-5; 7 nucleotides line up with TRBD2. The CDR3 consists of 15 residues. With V trimmed by 0 bases and J by 11 bases, 13 bases remained unmatched. Germline lookup yields CDR1 SGHRS and CDR2 YFSETQ. The CDR3: CASSLATGFAGEQYF. The CDR3 DNA follows: TGCGCCAGCAGCTTGGCTACAGGTTTCGCGGGGGAGCAGTACTTC.

V usage is TRBV7-2 and J usage is TRBJ1-3; a possible D gene is TRBD1 (6 bases). The CDR3 extends over 13 amino acids. The ends were cut back, 4 bases at V and 7 bases at J, with 11 bases in the middle. Germline-derived CDR1 and CDR2 are SGHTA and FQGNSA. Written as DNA, the CDR3 is TGTGCCAGCAGCTCCGGACAGTGGAACACCATATATTTT. This gives the protein CASSSGQWNTIYF.

In DNA form, the CDR3 reads TGTGCCAGCAGCCCGGGACAGGGGGCCTCCTATGGCTACACCTTC. Amino acid sequence: CASSPGQGASYGYTF. The chain is built from TRBV7-8 and TRBJ1-2; TRBD1 matches at 12 bases. This CDR3 is built from 15 residues. J lost 4 bases, V lost 5 bases, and 5 bases had no gene match. The germline gives CDR1 SGHVS, CDR2 FQNEAQ.

The chain is built from TRBV18 and TRBJ2-7; TRBD2 agrees at 8 bases. Germline CDR1 is KGHSH and CDR2 is LQKENI. The CDR3 covers 15 residues. Trimming cost V 1 base and J 3 bases; bases outside gene matches: 5. In nucleotides, the CDR3 is TGTGCCAGCTCACCACGGGTCGGGGGGGGCTACGAGCAGTACTTC. The encoded protein is CASSPRVGGGYEQYF.

This CDR3 is CASRTSGGAIHEQYF. CDR3 nucleotides: TGTGCCAGCAGAACTAGCGGGGGGGCCATCCACGAGCAGTACTTC. V gene TRBV5-6 combines with J gene TRBJ2-7; TRBD2 matches 13 bases. Trimming at V came to 5 bases and at J to 5 bases, leaving 7 bases not matched to a gene. CDR3 length equals 15 residues. CDR1 and CDR2 (germline): SGHDT, YYEEEE.

V and J are TRBV6-5 and TRBJ2-1; no clear D. The length of the CDR3 is 15 residues. V lost 4 bases and J lost 0, with 10 bases in between. Germline loops: CDR1 MNHEY, CDR2 SVGAGI. The CDR3 sequence is CASSFTRLSYNEQFF. The CDR3 DNA reads as TGTGCCAGCAGTTTTACTCGACTCTCCTACAATGAGCAGTTCTTC.